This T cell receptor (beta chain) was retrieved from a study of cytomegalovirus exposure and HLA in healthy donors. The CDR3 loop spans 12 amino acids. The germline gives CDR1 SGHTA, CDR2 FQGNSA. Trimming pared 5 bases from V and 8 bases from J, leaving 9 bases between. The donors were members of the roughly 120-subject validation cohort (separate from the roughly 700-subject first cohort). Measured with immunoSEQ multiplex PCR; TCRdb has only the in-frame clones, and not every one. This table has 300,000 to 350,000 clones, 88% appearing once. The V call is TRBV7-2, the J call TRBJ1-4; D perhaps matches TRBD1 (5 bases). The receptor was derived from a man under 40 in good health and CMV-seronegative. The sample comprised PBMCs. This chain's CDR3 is CASSPQGEKLFF. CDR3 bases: TGTGCCAGCAGCCCCCAGGGAGAAAAACTGTTTTTT.